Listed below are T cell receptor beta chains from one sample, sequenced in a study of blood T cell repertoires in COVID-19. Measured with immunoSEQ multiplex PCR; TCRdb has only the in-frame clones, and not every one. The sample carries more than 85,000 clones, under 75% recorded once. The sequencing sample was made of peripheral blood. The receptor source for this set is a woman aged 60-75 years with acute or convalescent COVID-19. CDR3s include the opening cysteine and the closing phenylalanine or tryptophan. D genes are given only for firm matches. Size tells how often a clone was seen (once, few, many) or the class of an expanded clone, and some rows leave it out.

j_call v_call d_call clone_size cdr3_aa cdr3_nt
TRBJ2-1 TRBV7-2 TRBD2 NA CASSLTSGGAFYNEQFF TGTGCCAGCAGCTTGACTAGCGGGGGGGCTTTTTACAATGAGCAGTTCTTC
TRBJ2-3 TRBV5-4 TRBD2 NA CASSSSPGLAGGPPDTQYF TGTGCCAGCAGCTCTTCCCCGGGACTAGCGGGGGGGCCCCCAGATACGCAGTATTTT
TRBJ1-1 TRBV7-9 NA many CASSLARSGSTEAFF TGTGCCAGCAGCTTAGCGCGGTCCGGATCTACTGAAGCTTTCTTT
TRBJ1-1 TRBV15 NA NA CATSRDRINTEAFF TGTGCCACCAGCAGAGACAGAATAAACACTGAAGCTTTCTTT
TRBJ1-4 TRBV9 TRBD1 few CASSVHRGPNEKLFF TGTGCCAGCAGCGTACACAGGGGGCCGAATGAAAAACTGTTTTTT
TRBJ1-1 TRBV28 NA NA CASSFDRFGAFF TGTGCCAGCAGCTTCGACAGGTTCGGAGCTTTCTTT
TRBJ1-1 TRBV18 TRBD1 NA CASSPGQDTEAFF TGTGCCAGCTCACCGGGACAGGACACTGAAGCTTTCTTT
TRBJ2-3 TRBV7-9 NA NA CASSLGRRGDGTDTQYF TGTGCCAGCAGCTTAGGTCGCAGGGGAGATGGCACAGATACGCAGTATTTT
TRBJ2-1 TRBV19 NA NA CASSPRDRVNEQFF TGTGCCAGTAGTCCCCGTGACAGAGTCAATGAGCAGTTCTTC
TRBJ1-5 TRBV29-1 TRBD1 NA CSARGQDNQPQHF TGCAGCGCCAGGGGACAGGATAATCAGCCCCAGCATTTT
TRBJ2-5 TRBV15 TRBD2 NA CATSRGITTSGETQYF TGTGCCACCAGCAGAGGCATTACGACTAGCGGAGAGACCCAGTACTTC
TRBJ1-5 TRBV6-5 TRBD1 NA CASYRTGRDQPQHF TGTGCCAGCTACCGGACAGGCCGAGATCAGCCCCAGCATTTT
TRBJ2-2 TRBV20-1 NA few CSASGNGELFF TGCAGTGCTAGCGGGAACGGGGAGCTGTTTTTT
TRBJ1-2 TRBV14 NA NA CASSRASRDYGYTF TGTGCCAGCAGCCGGGCCAGTCGAGACTATGGCTACACCTTC